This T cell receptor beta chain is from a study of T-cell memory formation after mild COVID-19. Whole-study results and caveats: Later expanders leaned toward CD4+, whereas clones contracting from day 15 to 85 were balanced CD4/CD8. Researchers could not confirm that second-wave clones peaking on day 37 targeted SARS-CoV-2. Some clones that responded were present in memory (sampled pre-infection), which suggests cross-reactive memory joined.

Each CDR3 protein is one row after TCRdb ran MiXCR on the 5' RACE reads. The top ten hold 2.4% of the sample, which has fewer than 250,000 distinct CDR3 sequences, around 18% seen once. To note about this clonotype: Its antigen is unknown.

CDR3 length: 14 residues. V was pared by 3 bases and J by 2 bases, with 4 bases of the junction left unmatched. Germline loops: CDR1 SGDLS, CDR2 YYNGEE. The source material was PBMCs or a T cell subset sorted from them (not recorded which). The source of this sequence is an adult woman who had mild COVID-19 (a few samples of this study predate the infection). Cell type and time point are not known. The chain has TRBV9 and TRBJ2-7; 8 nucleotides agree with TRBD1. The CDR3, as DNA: TGTGCCAGCAGCGACGGGACAGGTCCCTACGAGCAGTACTTC. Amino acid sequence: CASSDGTGPYEQYF.